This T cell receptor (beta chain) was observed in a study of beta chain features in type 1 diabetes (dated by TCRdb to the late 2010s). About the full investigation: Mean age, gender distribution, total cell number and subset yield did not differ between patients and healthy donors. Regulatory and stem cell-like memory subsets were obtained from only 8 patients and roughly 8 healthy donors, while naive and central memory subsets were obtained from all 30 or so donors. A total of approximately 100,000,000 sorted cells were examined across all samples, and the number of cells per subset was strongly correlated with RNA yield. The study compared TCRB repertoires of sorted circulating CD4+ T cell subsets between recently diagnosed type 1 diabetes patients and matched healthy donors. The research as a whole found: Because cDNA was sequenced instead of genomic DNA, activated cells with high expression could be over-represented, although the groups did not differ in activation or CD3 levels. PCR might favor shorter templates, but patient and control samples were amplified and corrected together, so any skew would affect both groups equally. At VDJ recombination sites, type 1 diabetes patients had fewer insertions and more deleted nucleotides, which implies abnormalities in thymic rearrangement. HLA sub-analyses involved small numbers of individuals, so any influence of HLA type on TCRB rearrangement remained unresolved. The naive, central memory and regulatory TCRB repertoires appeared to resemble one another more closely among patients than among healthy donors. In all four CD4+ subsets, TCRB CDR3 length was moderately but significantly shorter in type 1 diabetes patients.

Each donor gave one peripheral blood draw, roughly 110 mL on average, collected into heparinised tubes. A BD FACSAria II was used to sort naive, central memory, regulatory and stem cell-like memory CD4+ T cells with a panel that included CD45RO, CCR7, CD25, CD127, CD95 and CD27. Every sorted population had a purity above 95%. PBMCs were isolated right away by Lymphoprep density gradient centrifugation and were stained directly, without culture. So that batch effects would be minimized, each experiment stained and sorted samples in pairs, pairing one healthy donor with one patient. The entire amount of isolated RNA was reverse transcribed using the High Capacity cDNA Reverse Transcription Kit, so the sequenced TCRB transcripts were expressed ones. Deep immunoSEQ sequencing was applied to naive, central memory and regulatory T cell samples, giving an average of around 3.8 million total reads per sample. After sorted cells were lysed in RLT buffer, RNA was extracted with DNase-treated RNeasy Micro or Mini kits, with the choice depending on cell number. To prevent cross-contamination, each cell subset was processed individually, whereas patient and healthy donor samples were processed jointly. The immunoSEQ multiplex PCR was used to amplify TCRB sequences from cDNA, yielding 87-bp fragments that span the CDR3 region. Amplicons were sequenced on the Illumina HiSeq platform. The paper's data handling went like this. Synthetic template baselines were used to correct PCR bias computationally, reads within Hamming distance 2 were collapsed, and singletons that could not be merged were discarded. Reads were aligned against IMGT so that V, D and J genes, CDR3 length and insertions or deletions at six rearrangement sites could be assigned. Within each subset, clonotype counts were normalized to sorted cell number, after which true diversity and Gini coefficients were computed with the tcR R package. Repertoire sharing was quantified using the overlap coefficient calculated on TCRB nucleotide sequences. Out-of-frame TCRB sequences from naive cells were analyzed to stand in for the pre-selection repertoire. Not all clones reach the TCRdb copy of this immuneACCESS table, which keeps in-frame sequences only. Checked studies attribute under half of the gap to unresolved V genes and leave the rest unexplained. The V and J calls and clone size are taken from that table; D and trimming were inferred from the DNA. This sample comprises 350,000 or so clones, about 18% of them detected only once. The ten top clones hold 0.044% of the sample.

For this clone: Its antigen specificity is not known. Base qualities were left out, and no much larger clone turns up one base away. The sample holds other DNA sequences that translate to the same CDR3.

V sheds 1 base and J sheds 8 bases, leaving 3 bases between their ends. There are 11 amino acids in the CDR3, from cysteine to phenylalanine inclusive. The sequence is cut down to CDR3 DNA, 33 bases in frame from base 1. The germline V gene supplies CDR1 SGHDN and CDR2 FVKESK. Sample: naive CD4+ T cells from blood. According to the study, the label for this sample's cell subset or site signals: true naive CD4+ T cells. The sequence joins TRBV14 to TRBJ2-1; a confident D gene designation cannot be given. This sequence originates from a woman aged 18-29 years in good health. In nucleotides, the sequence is TGTGCCAGCAGCCAAGCATATGAGCAGTTCTTC. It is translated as CASSQAYEQFF.